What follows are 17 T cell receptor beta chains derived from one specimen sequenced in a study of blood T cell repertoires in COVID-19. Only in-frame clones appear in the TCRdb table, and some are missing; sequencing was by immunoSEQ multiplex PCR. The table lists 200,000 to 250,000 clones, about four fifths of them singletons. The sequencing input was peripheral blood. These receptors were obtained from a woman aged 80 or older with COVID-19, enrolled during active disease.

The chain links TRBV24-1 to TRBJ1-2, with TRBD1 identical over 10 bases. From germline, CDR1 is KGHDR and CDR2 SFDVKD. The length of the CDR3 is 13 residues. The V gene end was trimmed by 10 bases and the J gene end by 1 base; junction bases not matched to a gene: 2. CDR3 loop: CATRDRGNYGYTF. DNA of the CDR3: TGTGCCACTCGGGACAGGGGTAACTATGGCTACACCTTC.

The CDR3: CAWTTQRETEAFF. DNA for the CDR3: TGTGCCTGGACTACACAGAGGGAAACTGAAGCTTTCTTT. The rearrangement links TRBV30 to TRBJ1-1; D gene unclear. CDR1 and CDR2 (germline): GTSNPN, SVGIG (reference sequence). This CDR3 is 13 amino acids long. V was clipped by 4 bases and J by 5 bases, with 14 bases between them.

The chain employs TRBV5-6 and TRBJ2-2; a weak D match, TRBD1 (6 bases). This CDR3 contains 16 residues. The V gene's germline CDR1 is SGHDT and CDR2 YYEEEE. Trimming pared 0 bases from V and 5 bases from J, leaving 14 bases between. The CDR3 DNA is TGTGCCAGCAGCTTGGTGAACAGGGTCGATACCGGGGAGCTGTTTTTT. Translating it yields CASSLVNRVDTGELFF.

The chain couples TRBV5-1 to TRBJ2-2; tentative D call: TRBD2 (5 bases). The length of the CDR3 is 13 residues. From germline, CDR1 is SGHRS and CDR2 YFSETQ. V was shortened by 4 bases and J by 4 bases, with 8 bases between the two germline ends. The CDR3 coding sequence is TGCGCCAGCAGCCTCACTAGCACCGGGGAGCTGTTTTTT. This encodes CASSLTSTGELFF.

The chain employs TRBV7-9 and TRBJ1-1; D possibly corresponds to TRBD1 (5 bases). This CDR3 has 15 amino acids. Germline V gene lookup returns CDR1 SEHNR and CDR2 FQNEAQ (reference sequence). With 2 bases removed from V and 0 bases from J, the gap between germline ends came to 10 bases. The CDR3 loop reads CASSLLYRMNTEAFF. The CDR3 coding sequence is TGTGCCAGCAGCTTATTGTACAGGATGAACACTGAAGCTTTCTTT.

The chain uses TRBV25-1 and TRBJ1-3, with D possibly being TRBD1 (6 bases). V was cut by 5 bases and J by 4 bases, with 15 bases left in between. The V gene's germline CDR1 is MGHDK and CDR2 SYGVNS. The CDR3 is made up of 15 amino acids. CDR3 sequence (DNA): TGTGCCAGCAGTACTACAGGGAAGGCCGGAAACACCATATATTTT. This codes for CASSTTGKAGNTIYF.

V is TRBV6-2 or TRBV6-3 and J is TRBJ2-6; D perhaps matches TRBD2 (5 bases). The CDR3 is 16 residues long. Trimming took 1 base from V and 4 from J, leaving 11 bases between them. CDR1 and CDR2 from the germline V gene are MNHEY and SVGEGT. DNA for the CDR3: TGTGCCAGCAGTTACTTCGGGATAGGGGGGGCCAACGTCCTGACTTTC. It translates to CASSYFGIGGANVLTF.

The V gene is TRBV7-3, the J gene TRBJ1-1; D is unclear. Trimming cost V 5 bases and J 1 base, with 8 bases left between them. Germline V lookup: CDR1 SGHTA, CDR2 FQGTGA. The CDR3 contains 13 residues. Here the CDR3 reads CASSNQENTEAFF. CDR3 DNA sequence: TGTGCCAGCAGCAATCAGGAGAACACTGAAGCTTTCTTT.

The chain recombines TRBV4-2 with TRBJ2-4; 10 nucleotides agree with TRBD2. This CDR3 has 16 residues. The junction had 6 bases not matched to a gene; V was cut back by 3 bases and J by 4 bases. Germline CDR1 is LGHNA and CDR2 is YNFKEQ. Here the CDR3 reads CASSHESSGGKNIQYF. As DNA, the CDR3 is TGTGCCAGCAGCCACGAATCTAGCGGGGGAAAAAACATTCAGTACTTC.

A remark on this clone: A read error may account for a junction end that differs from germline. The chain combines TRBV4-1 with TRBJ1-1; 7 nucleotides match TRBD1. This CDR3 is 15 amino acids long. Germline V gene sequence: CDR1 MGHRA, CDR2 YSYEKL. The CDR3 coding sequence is TGCGCCAGCAGCCAATTAACAGGGGCGAACGCTGAAGCTTTCTTT. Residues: CASSQLTGANAEAFF.

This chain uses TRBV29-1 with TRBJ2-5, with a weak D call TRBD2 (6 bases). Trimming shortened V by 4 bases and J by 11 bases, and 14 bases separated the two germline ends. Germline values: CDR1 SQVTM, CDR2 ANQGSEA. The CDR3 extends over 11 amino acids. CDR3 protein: CSVAPGVGQYF. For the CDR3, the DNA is TGCAGCGTTGCTCCGGGGGTGGGACAGTACTTC.

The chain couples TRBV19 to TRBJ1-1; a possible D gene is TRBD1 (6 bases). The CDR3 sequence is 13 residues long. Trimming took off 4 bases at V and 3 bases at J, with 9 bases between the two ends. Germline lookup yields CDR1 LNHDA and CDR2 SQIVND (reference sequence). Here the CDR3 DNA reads TGTGCCAGTAGTACAAGGGGGTACACTGAAGCTTTCTTT. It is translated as CASSTRGYTEAFF.

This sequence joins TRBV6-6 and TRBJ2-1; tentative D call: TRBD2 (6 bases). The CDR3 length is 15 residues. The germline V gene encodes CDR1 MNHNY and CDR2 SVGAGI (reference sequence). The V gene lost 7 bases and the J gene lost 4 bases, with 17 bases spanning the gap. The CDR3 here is CASTLLGTEYNEQFF. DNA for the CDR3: TGTGCCAGCACTCTGCTCGGGACTGAATACAATGAGCAGTTCTTC.

CDR3 region: CSVEETGEKLFF. The CDR3 coding sequence is TGCAGCGTTGAAGAAACGGGGGAAAAACTGTTTTTT. The chain employs TRBV29-1 and TRBJ1-4; no clear D gene. Between the trimmed V and J ends, which lost 0 bases and 8 bases, there was a span of 7 bases. CDR1 and CDR2 (germline): SQVTM, ANQGSEA. This CDR3 is built from 12 residues.

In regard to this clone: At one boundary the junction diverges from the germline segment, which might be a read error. As DNA, the CDR3 is TGTGCCTGGAGTGTACGAGTTGGGACAGCCTTCTTC. Its protein product is CAWSVRVGTAFF. The genes are TRBV30 and TRBJ2-7; 7 nucleotides agree with TRBD1. Germline V gives CDR1 GTSNPN, CDR2 SVGIG (reference sequence). The CDR3 sequence is 12 residues long.

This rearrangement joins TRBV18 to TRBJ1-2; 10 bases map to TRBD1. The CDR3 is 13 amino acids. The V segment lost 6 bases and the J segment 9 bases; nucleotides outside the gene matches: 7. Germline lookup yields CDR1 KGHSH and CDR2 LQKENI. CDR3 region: CASSLGQGISYTF. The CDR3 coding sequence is TGTGCCAGCTCCTTGGGACAGGGGATAAGCTACACCTTC. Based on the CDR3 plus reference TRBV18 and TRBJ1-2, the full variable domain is NAGVMQNPRHLVRRRGQEARLRCSPMKGHSHVYWYRQLPEEGLKFMVYLQKENIIDESGMPKERFSAEFPKEGPSILRIQQVVRGDSAAYFCASSLGQGISYTFGSGTRLTVV.

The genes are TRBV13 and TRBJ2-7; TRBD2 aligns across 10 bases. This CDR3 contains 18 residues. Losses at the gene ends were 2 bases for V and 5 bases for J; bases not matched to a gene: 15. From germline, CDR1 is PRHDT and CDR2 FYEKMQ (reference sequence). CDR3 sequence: CASSLRLPARAGGNEQYF. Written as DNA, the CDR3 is TGTGCCAGCAGCTTACGGCTCCCCGCAAGAGCGGGAGGGAACGAGCAGTACTTC.